One sample yielded the 6 T cell receptor beta chains listed below, sequenced in a study of CD8 T cells in Susac syndrome. It was with random hexamers that 0.5 to 1 ug RNA was reverse transcribed. TCRdb independently ran MiXCR on the immunoSEQ multiplex PCR reads; one entry per CDR3 protein. The data contain 100,000 to 150,000 distinct CDR3 sequences, about 95% of them singletons. Sequenced input: CD8+ T cells from PBMCs. The receptors were sampled from a human donor with Susac syndrome.

V and J are TRBV5-4 and TRBJ1-2; TRBD1 aligns across 7 bases. The CDR3 length is 13 residues. V shed 2 bases, J shed 6 bases, and the junction held 4 bases outside the gene matches. The germline V gene has CDR1 SGHNT and CDR2 YYREEE (reference sequence). The CDR3 region is CASSLTGDHGYTF. Here the CDR3 DNA reads TGTGCCAGCAGCTTAACAGGGGACCATGGCTACACCTTC.

The V and J genes are TRBV6-5 and TRBJ2-3; the D is unclear. V was shortened by 8 bases and J by 2 bases, with 11 bases between the two germline ends. CDR1 is MNHEY, CDR2 SVGAGI, per germline. This CDR3 has 13 amino acids. CDR3: CASRGVHTDTQYF. CDR3 sequence (DNA): TGTGCCAGCCGTGGCGTTCACACAGATACGCAGTATTTT.

The J gene is TRBJ2-7, the V gene TRBV14, with D tentatively TRBD2 (6 bases). CDR1 is SGHDN and CDR2 is FVKESK in the germline V gene. The CDR3 is made up of 15 amino acids. Trimming cost V 4 bases and J 6 bases, with 19 bases left between them. The DNA for the CDR3 is TGTGCCAGCAGCCCGGAGCTGTCGGGGGACGGCGAGCAGTACTTC. Amino acid sequence: CASSPELSGDGEQYF.

V is TRBV19 and J is TRBJ2-1; no reliable D call. V dropped 5 bases and J dropped 10 bases, with 15 bases sitting between them. Looked up from germline, CDR1 is LNHDA and CDR2 is SQIVND (reference sequence). The CDR3 has 13 amino acids. CDR3 amino acids: CASSSTLSAEQFF. The CDR3 region has the DNA TGTGCCAGTAGTTCGACCCTTTCTGCGGAGCAGTTCTTC. The full variable domain, its missing parts supplied by reference TRBV19 and TRBJ2-1, is DGGITQSPKYLFRKEGQNVTLSCEQNLNHDAMYWYRQDPGQGLRLIYYSQIVNDFQKGDIAEGYSVSREKKESFPLTVTSAQKNPTAFYLCASSSTLSAEQFFGPGTRLTVL.

This chain joins TRBV29-1 and TRBJ1-3; D may be TRBD1 (5 bases). The CDR3 contains 11 residues. Trimming cost V 5 bases and J 8 bases, with 10 bases left between them. Germline V gene lookup returns CDR1 SQVTM and CDR2 ANQGSEA. The CDR3 reads CSVFVGDTIYF. The CDR3 DNA sequence: TGCAGCGTTTTTGTGGGGGACACCATATATTTT.

This clonotype was seen a single time. The rearrangement joins TRBV29-1 to TRBJ2-5, with 8 nucleotides matching TRBD2. Germline V gene data show CDR1 as SQVTM and CDR2 as ANQGSEA. The J segment lost 5 bases and the V segment lost 7 bases, leaving 9 bases of the junction unmatched. This CDR3 contains 13 residues. The CDR3 is CSAPGLGFETQYF. Written as DNA, the CDR3 is TGCAGCGCACCGGGACTAGGGTTCGAGACCCAGTACTTC.